What follows describes a single T cell receptor (beta chain). This clonotype was found many times. Its antigen remains unidentified. No much larger clone exists at a distance of one base, and base qualities are not known. Reading the label with the study, this specimen's time point is: day 60 (about 2 months) after transplantation. Interpreted using the paper, the treatment or condition label stands for: allogeneic hematopoietic cell transplantation with graft depleted of TCRalphabeta T cells and CD19 B cells. The children who served as transplant recipients had been given grafts of TCRalphabeta/CD19-depleted allogeneic hematopoietic cells. The record originates from a study of T-cell reconstitution after alpha-beta-depleted transplantation in children (dated by TCRdb to 2016 to 2018). Study-level background: Using TCR repertoire profiling, the study quantitatively followed how T-cell immune reconstitution unfolded in children after TCRalphabeta/CD19-depleted allogeneic hematopoietic cell transplantation.

The study at large found these results: In some patients, high TCRbeta diversity at day 60 was attributed to recipient T cells and intrathymic progenitors that had survived conditioning. Over subsequent months, a decline in hyperexpanded clone frequencies was noted, and after one year, T-cell counts and TCRbeta diversity were mostly ascribed to newly produced T cells. The apparently early alphabetaT-cell count recovery about two months after transplant was reportedly dependent on only several hundred rapidly expanded clones derived from non-depleted graft cells.

Its CDR3 holds 15 amino acids, cysteine through phenylalanine. Kept here is only the CDR3 DNA, which spans 45 bases and is read in frame from base 1. The germline V gene provides CDR1 SGHVS and CDR2 FQNEAQ. The junction shows trimming of 5 bases on V and 0 bases on J, plus 14 bases between the germline ends. The library was generated by PCR. The reads were generated on an Illumina HiSeq 2500. Molecular barcoding was employed in the preparation of TCR libraries, with unique molecular identifiers being used to normalize TCRbeta repertoire quantification. The raw public reads went through TCRdb reprocessing: fastp at Q25, MiXCR clone calling, in-frame beta chains kept. Rows with one shared CDR3 protein collapse into an entry with the most common genes and DNA. The sample table records 25,000 to 35,000 distinct CDR3 sequences; around 7% of these occur just once. The ten biggest clones cover around 26% of the sample.

This specimen consisted of peripheral blood, obtained 60 days after TCRalphabeta/CD19-depleted stem cell transplant. This sequence uses TRBV7-8 and TRBJ2-7, with a weak D call of TRBD1 (6 bases match). This sequence originates from a child younger than two who had a stem cell transplant for acute myeloid leukemia, so the T cells may come from the graft donor. The CDR3 loop reads CASSPDRLSSYEQYF. The nucleotides read TGTGCCAGCAGCCCCGACAGGCTAAGCTCCTACGAGCAGTACTTC.